This entry lists 10 T cell receptor beta chains sequenced from one sample in a study of T cells after yellow fever vaccination. One entry per CDR3 protein, called by TCRdb with MiXCR from the 5' RACE reads. Of around 550,000 distinct CDR3 sequences listed, roughly 21% are singletons. Sequenced material: PBMCs, taken 15 days after the yellow fever booster vaccination. These receptors came from a man aged 30 to 45 who received the YFV17D yellow fever vaccine.

This clonotype was detected only a few times. The chain recombines TRBV5-1 with TRBJ2-4; possible D gene TRBD2, 6 bases. CDR1 and CDR2 (germline): SGHRS, YFSETQ. V lost 0 bases and J 8 bases, leaving 9 bases between the germline ends. The CDR3 totals 13 residues. Here the CDR3 DNA reads TGCGCCAGCAGCTTGGAATGGGGGGACATTCAGTACTTC. Translation gives CASSLEWGDIQYF.

The chain carries TRBV15 and TRBJ2-5, with D maybe TRBD2 (5 bases). V shed 1 base and J shed 5 bases, with 14 bases lying between them. The CDR3 covers 15 residues. Germline V gives CDR1 LNHNV, CDR2 YYDKDF (reference sequence). This chain's CDR3 is CATSRVPGFGETQYF. CDR3 nucleotide sequence: TGTGCCACCAGCAGAGTACCGGGGTTTGGCGAGACCCAGTACTTC.

V is TRBV2 and J is TRBJ2-7; TRBD2 agrees at 11 bases. The V and J ends lost 7 bases and 1 base, in that order; junction bases with no gene match: 9. The CDR3 loop spans 16 amino acids. Germline V CDR1 and CDR2: SNHLY, FYNNEI. The CDR3 DNA follows: TGTGCCAGCAAGGAACTAGCGGGAGTTAGTTCCTACGAGCAGTACTTC. Translation gives CASKELAGVSSYEQYF.

V and J are TRBV20-1 and TRBJ2-3; unclear D gene. The CDR3 contains 14 residues. Per germline, CDR1 DFQATT and CDR2 SNEGSKA (reference sequence). V was cut by 3 bases and J by 0 bases, with 10 bases left in between. Written as DNA, the CDR3 is TGCAGTGCTAGCGCGACTTGGAGCACAGATACGCAGTATTTT. This encodes CSASATWSTDTQYF.

A few counts support this clonotype. The chain is built from TRBV5-6 and TRBJ2-7; D gene uncertain. The germline CDR1 and CDR2 sequences are SGHDT and YYEEEE. CDR3 size: 15 residues. The V and J ends lost 0 bases and 1 base respectively, with 11 bases between them. CDR3: CASSLEVSLSYEQYF. The DNA of the CDR3 is TGTGCCAGCAGCTTGGAAGTGAGTTTATCCTACGAGCAGTACTTC.

The V call is TRBV6-2 or TRBV6-3, the J call TRBJ2-2, with 7 bases matching TRBD2. Germline CDR1 and CDR2: MNHEY and SVGEGT. The CDR3 is 17 residues long. J was trimmed by 7 bases and V by 9 bases; bases with no gene match: 20. CDR3 sequence: CASRSSTGRGKGGELFF. The CDR3 bases are TGTGCCAGTAGATCCTCGACGGGGCGGGGGAAAGGCGGGGAGCTGTTTTTT.

V and J are TRBV27 and TRBJ2-1, with 14 bases identical to TRBD2. This CDR3 is 15 amino acids long. The J segment lost 9 bases and the V segment lost 6 bases, leaving 7 bases of the junction unmatched. In germline, CDR1 is MNHEY, CDR2 SMNVEV (reference sequence). The CDR3 here is CASRPGLAGAGEQFF. DNA of the CDR3: TGTGCCAGCAGACCGGGACTAGCGGGAGCGGGTGAGCAGTTCTTC.

The chain has TRBV6-1 and TRBJ2-2; TRBD2 might be the D (6 bases). Germline assignment: CDR1 MNHNS and CDR2 SASEGT. The germline V and J ends were trimmed by 6 bases and 0 bases, with 14 bases remaining between them. This CDR3 has 16 amino acids. CDR3 residues: CASRGRESANTGELFF. Here the CDR3 DNA reads TGTGCCAGCAGGGGCCGGGAGTCCGCGAACACCGGGGAGCTGTTTTTT.

This clonotype was picked up a small number of times. The chain combines TRBV10-3 with TRBJ2-5; tentative D call: TRBD1 (6 bases). This CDR3 is built from 13 residues. Deletions cut 7 bases from V and 5 bases from J, with 14 bases between. From germline, CDR1 is ENHRY and CDR2 SYGVKD. The CDR3 DNA follows: TGTGCCATCACCAGGGGTAAAATGGAGACCCAGTACTTC. It yields the protein CAITRGKMETQYF.

This clonotype turned up a few times. The chain joins TRBV5-8 to TRBJ2-2; unclear D gene. Trimming left V 7 bases short and J 3 bases short, with 16 bases between. Germline loops: CDR1 SGHTS, CDR2 YDEGEE. The CDR3 has 15 residues. Here the CDR3 reads CASPPRRRYTGELFF. The CDR3 nucleotides read TGTGCCAGCCCCCCGCGGCGTAGGTACACCGGGGAGCTGTTTTTT.